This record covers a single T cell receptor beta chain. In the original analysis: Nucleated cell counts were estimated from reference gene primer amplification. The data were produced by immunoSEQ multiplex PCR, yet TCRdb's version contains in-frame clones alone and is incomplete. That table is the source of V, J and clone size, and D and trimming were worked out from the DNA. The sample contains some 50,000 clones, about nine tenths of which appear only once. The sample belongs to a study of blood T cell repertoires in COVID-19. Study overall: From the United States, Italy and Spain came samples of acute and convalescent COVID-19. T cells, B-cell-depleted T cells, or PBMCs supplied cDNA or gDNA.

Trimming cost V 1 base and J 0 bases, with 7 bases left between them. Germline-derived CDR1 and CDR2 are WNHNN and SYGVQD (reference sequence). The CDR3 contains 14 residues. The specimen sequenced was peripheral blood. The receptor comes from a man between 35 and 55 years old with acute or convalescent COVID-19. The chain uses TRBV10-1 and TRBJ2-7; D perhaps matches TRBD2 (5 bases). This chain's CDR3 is CASSEWRVSYEQYF. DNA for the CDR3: TGCGCCAGCAGTGAGTGGCGGGTCTCCTACGAGCAGTACTTC.